This passage covers 7 T cell receptor beta chains from one sample sequenced in a study of cytomegalovirus exposure and HLA in healthy donors. Primers: 60 Vbeta forward and 13 Jbeta reverse. Assay: immunoSEQ multiplex PCR; the TCRdb copy retains only in-frame clones and omits some. This table holds 150,000 to 250,000 clones. Specimen: PBMCs. These receptors were taken from a boy younger than 18 in good health and CMV-seronegative.

The rearrangement joins TRBV6-5 to TRBJ1-4, with D perhaps TRBD1 (5 bases). The CDR3 runs to 14 residues. The V end was cut by 2 bases, the J end by 8 bases, with 12 bases between. CDR1 is MNHEY and CDR2 is SVGAGI in the germline V gene. CDR3 sequence reads: CASSYGALGEKLFF. For the CDR3, the DNA is TGTGCCAGCAGTTACGGGGCCTTGGGGGAAAAACTGTTTTTT.

The chain combines TRBV29-1 with TRBJ2-7; D perhaps matches TRBD1 (6 bases). The germline V gene has CDR1 SQVTM and CDR2 ANQGSEA. The CDR3 contains 13 residues. V was pared by 5 bases and J by 3 bases, with 14 bases between. The CDR3 DNA sequence: TGCAGCGTTTTTACAGGGTTAGGCTACGAGCAGTACTTC. Protein product: CSVFTGLGYEQYF.

The gene calls are TRBV10-3 and TRBJ2-3; TRBD1 matches 8 bases. The CDR3 length is 16 residues. Trimming removed 6 bases from V and 4 bases from J; junction bases left unmatched: 12. Germline V gene sequence: CDR1 ENHRY, CDR2 SYGVKD. This CDR3 is CAIRGRQGSNPDTQYF. The CDR3 coding sequence is TGTGCCATCAGGGGAAGACAGGGGAGTAACCCAGATACGCAGTATTTT.

J is TRBJ2-7 and V is TRBV4-1, with 7 bases aligning to TRBD2. The length of the CDR3 is 17 residues. Germline V gene data show CDR1 as MGHRA and CDR2 as YSYEKL. Trimming took 2 bases from V and 2 from J; bases not matched to a gene: 12. The CDR3 nucleotides are TGCGCCAGCAGCCAATGGGGTGTTCCGGGGGGTGCCTACGAGCAGTACTTC. Protein sequence: CASSQWGVPGGAYEQYF.

The chain carries TRBV11-2 and TRBJ1-3; 8 nucleotides agree with TRBD1. The CDR3 has 14 residues. Trimming took 5 bases from V and 2 from J; bases not matched to a gene: 2. The germline CDR1 and CDR2 sequences are SGHAT and FQNNGV. CDR3: CASSQTGAGNTIYF. In nucleotides, the CDR3 is TGTGCCAGCAGCCAGACAGGGGCTGGAAACACCATATATTTT.

The CDR3: CASSLGRLRGEETQYF. Here the CDR3 DNA reads TGTGCCAGCAGCTTGGGTCGGTTGCGGGGGGAGGAGACCCAGTACTTC. The chain is built from TRBV5-5 and TRBJ2-5; 8 bases align to TRBD2. In germline, CDR1 is SGHKS, CDR2 YYEKEE (reference sequence). CDR3 length equals 16 residues. With V trimmed by 0 bases and J by 5 bases, 9 bases remained unmatched.

The chain carries TRBV27 and TRBJ1-1; TRBD1 matches at 7 bases. Germline CDR1 MNHEY, CDR2 SMNVEV (reference sequence). The CDR3 is 14 residues long. Trimming took 10 bases from V and 4 from J; bases not matched to a gene: 12. CDR3 residues: CATSQGSLGTEAFF. CDR3 DNA: TGTGCCACGTCACAGGGGTCCCTTGGCACTGAAGCTTTCTTT.